This T cell receptor beta chain was captured in a study of CD8+CD57+ T cells in acquired aplastic anemia. Between the trimmed V and J ends, which lost 1 base and 4 bases, there was a span of 8 bases. The germline V gene encodes CDR1 DFQATT and CDR2 SNEGSKA (reference sequence). This CDR3 has 13 residues. Genomic DNA acted as the template from which TCR beta VDJ combination and CDR3 sequence profiling were carried out. TCRdb processed the reads anew with MiXCR; each CDR3 protein has one entry. The sample lists about 180,000 distinct CDR3 sequences; less than 60% were seen once. This clonotype has only one observation. In patients chosen for sequencing, flow cytometry had shown CD8+CD57+ cell expansion.

The sample consisted of sorted CD4+, CD8+, or CD8+CD57+ T cells (not recorded which) from PBMCs. This receptor was identified in a human donor with aplastic anemia. The chain has TRBV20-1 and TRBJ1-3; D is possibly TRBD1 (5 bases). The CDR3 sequence: CSARAGQGNTIYF. As DNA, the CDR3 is TGCAGTGCTAGAGCAGGGCAAGGAAACACCATATATTTT.